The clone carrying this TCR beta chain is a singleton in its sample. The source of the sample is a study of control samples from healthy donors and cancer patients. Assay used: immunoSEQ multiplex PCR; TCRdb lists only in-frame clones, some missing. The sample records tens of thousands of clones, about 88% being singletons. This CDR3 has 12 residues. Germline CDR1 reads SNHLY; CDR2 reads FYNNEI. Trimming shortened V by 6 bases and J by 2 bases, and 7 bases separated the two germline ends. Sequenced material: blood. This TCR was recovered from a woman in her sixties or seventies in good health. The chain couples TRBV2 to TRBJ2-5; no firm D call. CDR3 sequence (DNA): TGTGCCAGCAGGGCTAATCAAGAGACCCAGTACTTC. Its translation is CASRANQETQYF.